What follows are 32 T cell receptor beta chains derived from one specimen sequenced in a study of blood T cell repertoires in COVID-19 (dated by TCRdb to about 2020). Library preparation employed the immunoSEQ multiplex PCR assay. TCRdb re-hosts the immuneACCESS table, in-frame sequences only. Its copies lack some clones; in the studies checked, an unresolved V gene accounts for under half of them, and the cause for the rest is not known. The sample table shows 120,000 to 150,000 clones, and approximately 83% are seen once. Approximately 8% of the sample comes from the top ten. Material: peripheral blood. All receptors derive from a woman aged 60 to 75 with COVID-19, enrolled during active disease.

In nucleotides, the CDR3 is TGTGCCAGCAGCCAAGATGGCCAGGGGTGGGCTCTGAACACTGAAGCTTTCTTT. Protein: CASSQDGQGWALNTEAFF. The rearrangement uses TRBV4-2 and TRBJ1-1; tentatively, D is TRBD1 (6 bases). The CDR3 totals 18 residues. Trimming removed 0 bases from V and 0 bases from J, with 17 bases in between. CDR1 and CDR2 (germline): LGHNA, YNFKEQ.

The chain recombines TRBV7-2 with TRBJ2-1; a weak D match, TRBD2 (6 bases). Germline loops: CDR1 SGHTA, CDR2 FQGNSA. V dropped 0 bases and J dropped 3 bases, with 9 bases sitting between them. This CDR3 comprises 15 residues. As DNA, the CDR3 is TGTGCCAGCAGCTTAGCGGGGGGTAACTACAATGAGCAGTTCTTC. Translating it yields CASSLAGGNYNEQFF.

The rearrangement links TRBV4-1 to TRBJ2-7; the D gene is possibly TRBD1 (6 bases). The CDR3 loop spans 16 amino acids. Trimming took off 4 bases at V and 1 base at J, with 17 bases between the two ends. From germline, CDR1 is MGHRA and CDR2 YSYEKL. CDR3 sequence (DNA): TGCGCCAGCAGCCGCCCAGGACAGACCTCTTCCTACGAGCAGTACTTC. Its protein product is CASSRPGQTSSYEQYF.

This rearrangement joins TRBV7-3 to TRBJ1-2; D unresolved. This CDR3 spans 13 amino acids. Germline lookup yields CDR1 SGHTA and CDR2 FQGTGA. The ends were cut back, 3 bases at V and 8 bases at J, with 13 bases in the middle. CDR3 nucleotide sequence: TGTGCCAGCAGCTTCCCTGCGAATCTCGGCTACACCTTC. It translates to CASSFPANLGYTF.

This clone was seen only once. V usage is TRBV9 and J usage is TRBJ2-2, with 7 nucleotides matching TRBD2. Germline-derived CDR1 and CDR2 are SGDLS and YYNGEE. This CDR3 has 14 amino acids. The CDR3 sequence is CAAGRGTDTGELFF. The CDR3 DNA reads as TGTGCAGCGGGGAGGGGAACGGACACCGGGGAGCTGTTTTTT.

The chain is built from TRBV11-2 and TRBJ2-7; 12 bases map to TRBD2. Germline V gene lookup returns CDR1 SGHAT and CDR2 FQNNGV. This CDR3 has 17 amino acids. V gave up 0 bases and J gave up 3 bases; unmatched junction bases: 6. In DNA form, the CDR3 reads TGTGCCAGCAGCTTAGATCTAAGACTAGCGGGGGACTACGAGCAGTACTTC. Protein product: CASSLDLRLAGDYEQYF.

Only one count was recorded for this clone. This chain links TRBV5-1 with TRBJ1-1; 8 positions match TRBD1. CDR3 length: 14 residues. J lost 10 bases, V lost 0 bases, and 8 bases had no gene match. The germline V gene encodes CDR1 SGHRS and CDR2 YFSETQ. The CDR3 here is CASSLVSGGYLAFF. The CDR3 DNA is TGCGCCAGCAGCTTGGTGTCAGGGGGCTATCTAGCTTTCTTT.

V and J are TRBV7-8 and TRBJ2-1; TRBD1 agrees at 7 bases. V was clipped by 4 bases and J by 6 bases; unmatched bases: 6. Germline lookup yields CDR1 SGHVS and CDR2 FQNEAQ. The CDR3 is made up of 14 amino acids. Written as DNA, the CDR3 is TGTGCCAGCAGCTCCGAAACAGGGGTCAATGAGCAGTTCTTC. Its protein is CASSSETGVNEQFF.

In regard to this clone: The DNA is omitted, as the CDR3 cannot be located on it reliably, and the CDR3 follows TCRdb's listing. The chain recombines TRBV18 with TRBJ1-2. Ends included, the CDR3 has 15 residues. Germline CDR1 is KGHSH and CDR2 is LQKENI. CDR3 residues: CASSPTADTWASGIF.

The rearrangement links TRBV7-9 to TRBJ1-1, with D possibly TRBD1 on 5 matching bases. The CDR3 spans 14 residues. The germline CDR1 and CDR2 sequences are SEHNR and FQNEAQ (reference sequence). V was cut by 5 bases and J by 5 bases, with 15 bases left in between. DNA of the CDR3: TGTGCCAGCAGCGGCCCTTGGGGGGGAACTGAAGCTTTCTTT. Translating it yields CASSGPWGGTEAFF.

The V and J genes are TRBV21-1 and TRBJ2-7; TRBD1 reflects the table's D call only, with no check against the DNA. TRBV21-1 counts as a pseudogene. The CDR3 extends over 10 amino acids. The CDR3 is CASSGGQGCF. CDR3 in DNA: TGTGCCAGCAGTGGGGGACAGGGGTGCTTC.

The chain links TRBV4-1 to TRBJ2-7, with 15 bases fitting TRBD2. The CDR3 sequence is 19 residues long. The V and J ends lost 4 bases and 7 bases, in that order; junction bases with no gene match: 17. Germline lookup yields CDR1 MGHRA and CDR2 YSYEKL. DNA for the CDR3: TGCGCCAGCAGCCCTACCCCGGGACTAGCGGGGGGTACTACGCTGGAGCAGTACTTC. Translating it yields CASSPTPGLAGGTTLEQYF.

There are a few counts of this clone. This chain joins TRBV4-1 and TRBJ1-1; no clear D gene. The CDR3 contains 13 residues. V lost 5 bases and J lost 1, with 8 bases in between. Germline lookup yields CDR1 MGHRA and CDR2 YSYEKL. The CDR3 nucleotides are TGCGCCAGCAGCTTGACTGGGAACACTGAAGCTTTCTTT. It codes for CASSLTGNTEAFF.

V usage is TRBV18 and J usage is TRBJ1-2, with D tentatively TRBD1 (5 bases). This CDR3 is built from 17 residues. The germline V gene encodes CDR1 KGHSH and CDR2 LQKENI. The germline V and J ends were trimmed by 6 bases and 0 bases, with 20 bases remaining between them. The CDR3 DNA is TGTGCCAGCTCCCCCTCAGTTGGAGGGACTTCTAACTATGGCTACACCTTC. This encodes CASSPSVGGTSNYGYTF.

The rearrangement links TRBV5-1 to TRBJ1-2; TRBD1 matches 8 bases. Trimming cost V 0 bases and J 3 bases; bases outside gene matches: 4. CDR1 SGHRS and CDR2 YFSETQ come from the germline V gene. The CDR3 extends over 15 amino acids. The CDR3 DNA sequence: TGCGCCAGCAGCTTGGCCGCAGGGGGCCACTATGGCTACACCTTC. Amino acid sequence: CASSLAAGGHYGYTF.

The V and J genes are TRBV5-5 and TRBJ1-2; D may be TRBD1 (6 bases). The V gene's germline CDR1 is SGHKS and CDR2 YYEKEE (reference sequence). There are 15 residues in the CDR3. V shed 3 bases and J shed 5 bases, with 17 bases lying between them. Here the CDR3 reads CASSSDQGRGYGYTF. The CDR3 nucleotides read TGTGCCAGCAGCTCGGACCAGGGGAGGGGTTATGGCTACACCTTC. The full variable domain, rest sourced from reference TRBV5-5 and TRBJ1-2, is DAGVTQSPTHLIKTRGQQVTLRCSPISGHKSVSWYQQVLGQGPQFIFQYYEKEERGRGNFPDRFSARQFPNYSSELNVNALLLGDSALYLCASSSDQGRGYGYTFGSGTRLTVV.

This sequence joins TRBV7-9 and TRBJ1-1, with TRBD1 matching over 12 bases. The germline gives CDR1 SEHNR, CDR2 FQNEAQ (reference sequence). The V gene end was trimmed by 1 base and the J gene end by 6 bases; junction bases not matched to a gene: 6. The CDR3 runs to 16 residues. The CDR3 coding sequence is TGTGCCAGCAGCTTAGATCCGGGACAGGGGGCGTCTGAAGCTTTCTTT. This sequence encodes CASSLDPGQGASEAFF.

The rearrangement links TRBV29-1 to TRBJ1-1, with D possibly being TRBD1 (6 bases). This CDR3 is built from 16 residues. CDR1 is SQVTM, CDR2 ANQGSEA, per germline. The V end lost 1 base, the J end lost 8 bases, and 23 bases lay between the germline ends. The CDR3 spells CSVEGSGGAEYREAFF. In nucleotides, the CDR3 is TGCAGCGTTGAAGGGAGTGGGGGGGCAGAATATAGGGAAGCTTTCTTT.

V gene TRBV5-4 combines with J gene TRBJ2-5; 11 bases fit TRBD2. V gave up 4 bases and J gave up 1 base; unmatched junction bases: 3. The CDR3 runs to 15 residues. Germline V lookup: CDR1 SGHNT, CDR2 YYREEE (reference sequence). In DNA form, the CDR3 reads TGTGCCAGCAGCCAGGGACTAGCGGCCCAAGAGACCCAGTACTTC. Translating gives CASSQGLAAQETQYF.

This clone was observed once. V is TRBV9 and J is TRBJ2-2, with D possibly being TRBD2 (5 bases). Germline V gene data show CDR1 as SGDLS and CDR2 as YYNGEE. The CDR3 length is 16 residues. Deletions cut 0 bases from V and 1 base from J, with 10 bases between. The CDR3, as DNA: TGTGCCAGCAGCGTAGGTACGAGCGGGAACACCGGGGAGCTGTTTTTT. Residues: CASSVGTSGNTGELFF. Filled out from reference TRBV9 and TRBJ2-2, the complete variable domain reads DSGVTQTPKHLITATGQRVTLRCSPRSGDLSVYWYQQSLDQGLQFLIQYYNGEERAKGNILERFSAQQFPDLHSELNLSSLELGDSALYFCASSVGTSGNTGELFFGEGSRLTVL.

In regard to this clone: The germline gene is not matched at one end of the junction; a read error may be the cause. The chain couples TRBV7-7 to TRBJ2-7, with 7 bases that match TRBD1. From germline, CDR1 is SSHAT and CDR2 FNYEAQ (reference sequence). CDR3 length: 15 amino acids. The CDR3 coding sequence is TGTGCTAGCAGCCCAGACCCAGGGGGAAACTACGAGCAGTACTTC. Its translation: CASSPDPGGNYEQYF.

The chain is built from TRBV3-1 (or the pseudogene TRBV3-2) and TRBJ2-3, with 10 bases fitting TRBD2. V trimming: 2 bases; J trimming: 3 bases; junction bases outside the gene matches: 5. The germline V gene has CDR1 LGHDT and CDR2 YNNKEL (reference sequence). The CDR3 length is 16 residues. CDR3 coding DNA: TGTGCCAGCAGCCAAAGGCTAGCGGGGGATACAGATACGCAGTATTTT. Translation: CASSQRLAGDTDTQYF.

The V gene is TRBV28, the J gene TRBJ2-7; 10 bases fit TRBD1. The CDR3 covers 17 residues. V shed 5 bases, J shed 1 base, and the junction held 11 bases outside the gene matches. Per the germline V gene, CDR1 is MDHEN and CDR2 is SYDVKM. CDR3 nucleotides: TGTGCCAGCAGTCTGACCGCCGGGACAGGGGAATCCTACGAGCAGTACTTC. Translating it yields CASSLTAGTGESYEQYF.

This chain links TRBV6-5 with TRBJ2-7; D might be TRBD1 (6 bases). From germline, CDR1 is MNHEY and CDR2 SVGAGI. V was cut by 8 bases and J by 6 bases, with 11 bases left in between. The CDR3 covers 11 residues. This CDR3 is CASGQSREQYF. In DNA form, the CDR3 reads TGTGCCAGCGGACAGTCGCGCGAGCAGTACTTC.

This chain uses TRBV19 with TRBJ2-1; D call uncertain. V was pared by 1 base and J by 5 bases, with 12 bases between. Germline V gives CDR1 LNHDA, CDR2 SQIVND (reference sequence). This CDR3 is built from 15 residues. The DNA for the CDR3 is TGTGCCAGTAGTATAGGTTGGCACCCAAACAATGAGCAGTTCTTC. It encodes CASSIGWHPNNEQFF.

The chain joins TRBV30 to TRBJ2-7; TRBD1 agrees at 9 bases. Germline V gene sequence: CDR1 GTSNPN, CDR2 SVGIG (reference sequence). This CDR3 region has 15 residues. V lost 4 bases to trimming and J lost 4 bases; unmatched junction nucleotides: 11. In DNA, the CDR3 is TGTGCCTGGACCCTCCCGGGACAGGGTTTTTACGAGCAGTACTTC. This gives the protein CAWTLPGQGFYEQYF. The full variable domain, completed using reference TRBV30 and TRBJ2-7, is SQTIHQWPATLVQPVGSPLSLECTVEGTSNPNLYWYRQAAGRGLQLLFYSVGIGQISSEVPQNLSASRPQDRQFILSSKKLLLSDSGFYLCAWTLPGQGFYEQYFGPGTRLTVT.

V and J are TRBV18 and TRBJ2-5; 9 bases are a match to TRBD1. Per germline, CDR1 KGHSH and CDR2 LQKENI. V dropped 0 bases and J dropped 4; count of bases not matched to a gene: 3. The CDR3 is 15 amino acids. As DNA, the CDR3 is TGTGCCAGCTCACCACCGTCGACAGGGGGAGAGACCCAGTACTTC. Its protein is CASSPPSTGGETQYF.

This chain uses TRBV4-1 with TRBJ2-3; 12 bases align to TRBD2. The junction had 3 bases not matched to a gene; V was cut back by 4 bases and J by 4 bases. CDR3 length: 15 residues. Germline assignment: CDR1 MGHRA and CDR2 YSYEKL. The CDR3 DNA is TGCGCCAGCAGCCGAAGACTAGCGGGAGCAGATACGCAGTATTTT. This encodes CASSRRLAGADTQYF.

The rearrangement uses TRBV5-6 and TRBJ1-1, with D possibly matching TRBD1 (6 bases). The CDR3 is 13 residues long. Looked up from germline, CDR1 is SGHDT and CDR2 is YYEEEE. The V and J ends lost 7 bases and 11 bases respectively, with 21 bases between them. The CDR3 region is CASSRDIQGLAFF. CDR3 DNA sequence: TGTGCCAGCTCGAGAGACATACAGGGCTTGGCTTTCTTT.

This clone was observed a few times. The chain employs TRBV3-1 (or the pseudogene TRBV3-2) and TRBJ1-2; D unclear. Germline V gene sequence: CDR1 LGHDT, CDR2 YNNKEL (reference sequence). This CDR3 is 13 amino acids long. V was pared by 0 bases and J by 2 bases, with 4 bases between. CDR3 in amino acids: CASSQETNYGYTF. In DNA form, the CDR3 reads TGTGCCAGCAGCCAAGAGACAAACTATGGCTACACCTTC.

The chain combines TRBV20-1 with TRBJ1-1; a possible D gene is TRBD1 (5 bases). The V and J ends lost 3 bases and 2 bases respectively, with 10 bases between them. CDR1 is DFQATT and CDR2 is SNEGSKA in the germline V gene (reference sequence). The CDR3 contains 13 residues. The CDR3 DNA is TGCAGTGCTAGTGCGGGGGACAACACTGAAGCTTTCTTT. This codes for CSASAGDNTEAFF.

The chain carries TRBV6-5 and TRBJ1-2; 10 bases are a match to TRBD1. The ends lost 6 bases at V and 4 bases at J; junction bases unmatched: 2. The length of the CDR3 is 13 residues. In germline, CDR1 is MNHEY, CDR2 SVGAGI. In nucleotides, the CDR3 is TGTGCCAGCAGCCGGGACAGGGGCTATGGCTACACCTTC. Residues: CASSRDRGYGYTF.